Given below is one T cell receptor (beta chain) in context. Its antigen is unknown. Base qualities are not recorded, but no much larger clone differs from it by a single base. This sample stems from a study of T cell responses to AZD1222 COVID-19 vaccine (dated by TCRdb to about 2021). Broadly, across the study: AZD1222 recipients whose second dose came at about 4 weeks and those whose second dose came at about 12 weeks were combined into one group, since spike-specific TCR depth and breadth did not differ between the two schedules. A total of 233 trial participants underwent TCR sequencing, of whom approximately 210 received two doses of AZD1222 and about 25 received two doses of the MenACWY control vaccine. Trial participants were enrolled by age into subgroups of 18-55, 56-69 and 70-plus years, and around 140, 26 and 57 TCR-sequenced participants, respectively, were included in these subgroups.

The paper's findings and limits, for the study overall: Conclusions about previously exposed vaccinees are limited, since just five or six AZD1222 recipients were seropositive for SARS-CoV-2 at baseline. Participants were mostly white British, with more females than males. The authors suggested clonal diversity may have been underestimated. The whole spike protein was spanned by vaccine-associated CD4 TCRs, and dominant responses were seen in regions 160-218 and 743-854. No day 14 peak-response samples were available, so repertoires were characterized only after the peak T cell response. The 56-69-year group was small, and its depth increase did not reach significance, likely because of low power. A significant rise in spike-specific TCR breadth and depth was observed after two AZD1222 doses relative to day 0 and relative to MenACWY recipients. Nearly half of unique spike-specific TCRs reportedly recognized epitopes outside regions mutated in the B.1.351 and B.1.1.7 variants.

The CDR3 regions of human TCRbeta chains were analyzed by immunosequencing. The original pipeline was this. Repertoire TCRs were matched against a reference library of SARS-CoV-2-specific TCRs generated with the MIRA antigen-specificity platform. Breadth was defined as the fraction of unique TCRs that were SARS-CoV-2-associated, and depth was defined as the fraction of total T cells that were SARS-CoV-2-associated. Using the MIRA data, each spike-specific TCR was assigned both to the spike region to which the TCR was reactive and to a CD4 or CD8 class. Log10-transformed breadth and depth values were compared by one-way ANOVA with Sidak's multiple comparisons tests. TCRdb stores this immuneACCESS table with in-frame sequences only. Part of the clones is absent; in the studies checked, under half of the shortfall reflects unresolved V genes, and no reason is known for the rest. V, J and clone size reflect that table, while D and trimming were determined from the DNA. The sample data list about 86,000 clones, and approximately 86% of these were observed just once. 5.8% of the sample belongs to the ten largest clones.

There are 13 amino acids in the CDR3, from cysteine to phenylalanine inclusive. This entry keeps only the CDR3 DNA: 39 bases, framed from base 1. Trimming takes 4 bases off V and 5 bases off J; junction bases not matched to a gene: 1. CDR1 KGHDR and CDR2 SFDVKD were looked up in the germline V gene. The sample's time point, from its label and the paper: baseline before first vaccination. Vaccinee samples came from UK trials COV001 and COV002, including a single-blind randomized controlled phase 2/3 trial of AZD1222 (ChAdOx1 nCoV-19) in healthy adults. Trial participant PBMC samples were collected at day 0 and day 28 after the second dose for TCRbeta chain sequencing.

The receptor was isolated from an adult in good health. This receptor chain uses TRBV24-1 and TRBJ1-2; 9 central nucleotides agree with TRBD1. Here the sequenced sample was peripheral blood, taken on day 0 of AZD1222 vaccination. The CDR3 loop reads CATSEDRGYGYTF. The nucleotides are TGTGCCACCAGTGAAGACAGGGGGTATGGCTACACCTTC.